What follows is one TCR beta chain and its context. What it binds is unknown. V trimming: 3 bases; J trimming: 3 bases; junction bases outside the gene matches: 5. The CDR3 covers 16 residues. Germline assignment: CDR1 MNHEY and CDR2 SMNVEV (reference sequence). The entry originates in a study of CD8 T cell repertoires and HIV-1 epitope variants. Looking at the study overall: Tested: three Gag epitope families, Nef HW9 and YT9.

This table comes from immunoSEQ multiplex PCR, and its TCRdb copy is limited to in-frame clones, with some not included. Of about 95,000 clones listed, 70% to 75% are singletons. Findings and caveats of the study: Nef KF9 drew about 5 clonotypes and HW9 one, without TAALDMSHF responses. Fewer than ten TCR beta clonotypes were antigen-specific, six or seven apparently recognizing autologous or escape variants.

The specimen was uncultured baseline CD8+ T cells from peripheral blood mononuclear cells (PBMCs). The V call is TRBV27, the J call TRBJ2-3, with 11 bases lining up with TRBD2. The TCR originated in a male donor with HIV. The CDR3 nucleotides read TGTGCCAGCAGTTTTATAGCGGGAGGGCCAACAGATACGCAGTATTTT. This gives the protein CASSFIAGGPTDTQYF.